This entry concerns a single T cell receptor (beta chain). Its antigen is undetermined. The table came from immunoSEQ multiplex PCR; TCRdb's copy has only in-frame clones and leaves some out. The table includes about 60,000 clones, around three quarters detected once. The sort gate was single viable CD3+CD4+CD8-CD45RO+ cells for memory CD4+ T cells. The sample originates from a study of memory CD4+ T cells and cytomegalovirus serostatus. Study background: Of the healthy Belgian adults, several were CMV seropositive and 20 to 30 seronegative. Findings of the study overall: Median bootstrapped AUC for CMV status was about 0.95 originally, around 0.91 US-trained. Suggested: most of the CMV-linked TCR signature lies in CD4+ memory cells.

Sequencing used memory CD4+ T cells from blood. The clonotype originates from an adult in good health and CMV-seronegative. Some clones in this sample may be carry-over from other donors' samples.

The CDR3 protein is CASSQEGGGYTF. The CDR3 region has the DNA TGCGCCAGCAGCCAAGAGGGCGGGGGCTACACCTTC. V is TRBV4-1 and J is TRBJ1-2; D is uncertain. In germline, CDR1 is MGHRA, CDR2 YSYEKL. This CDR3 is built from 12 residues. Trimming removed 0 bases at V and 8 bases at J, with 7 bases between.